This TCR beta chain is from a study of blood T cells in healthy people across ages. The CDR3 runs 15 residues. Germline CDR1 MNHEY, CDR2 SMNVEV (reference sequence). V was pared by 6 bases and J by 2 bases, with 14 bases between. In its sample, this clonotype was seen a few times. The sample providers were healthy Caucasian people from Russia, aged roughly 6 to 95. Each of the donors had around 10 milliliters of peripheral blood drawn into EDTA-treated Vacutainer tubes. Using a J-beta primer mix together with a sample-barcoded 5' primer, a second PCR was run for roughly 7 to 12 cycles. Each TCR beta cDNA got a 12-nucleotide random molecular identifier. The study obtained at least 3 million CDR3-containing paired-end reads from every sample. Each CDR3 protein gets one entry after TCRdb re-called the 5' RACE reads with MiXCR. Among some 1.5 million distinct CDR3 sequences, roughly two fifths were seen once, and the ten largest hold 4%.

Sequencing was done on a sample of blood. This chain uses TRBV27 with TRBJ1-5; weak D call: TRBD1 (5 bases). The TCR comes from a woman aged 18 to 35 in good health. The CDR3 nucleotides are TGTGCCAGCAGCCTTCTGGGGGAGGGCAATCAGCCCCAGCATTTT. It codes for CASSLLGEGNQPQHF.